Listed here is a single T cell receptor (beta chain). As yet, its antigen is unknown. This CDR3 has 14 residues. Germline V gives CDR1 LNHDA, CDR2 SQIVND (reference sequence). The V gene end was trimmed by 5 bases and the J gene end by 6 bases; junction bases not matched to a gene: 8. The method was immunoSEQ multiplex PCR; TCRdb's version includes in-frame clones alone and lacks a portion of them. The sample shows some 35,000 clones, just under 85% of them seen only once. The source of the sample is a study of vaccination effects on CD4 cells after COVID-19. ViraFEST assay sequencing came after antigen-specific CD4+ T cells were expanded with viral peptide pools. Upon completion of about eleven days in culture, CD4+ T cells were isolated. Participants each got two BNT162b2 or mRNA-1273 vaccine doses. Absence of prior SARS-CoV-2 infection characterized the vaccine recipients, who showed negative nucleocapsid antibodies. Every well got a few million PBMC, which were grown with around 9.2 IU/ml IL-2 and about 9.7 ug/ml peptides.

The chain combines TRBV19 with TRBJ1-2; 8 nucleotides match TRBD1. This receptor was identified in a human donor who received a COVID-19 vaccine. Some clones in this sample may be carry-over from other donors' samples. The input for sequencing was CD4+ T cells from PBMCs cultured with HCoV-NL63 spike peptides, taken after COVID-19 vaccination. CDR3 loop: CASSPDRATHGYTF. The CDR3 nucleotides read TGTGCCAGTAGTCCGGACAGGGCGACTCATGGCTACACCTTC.